One T cell receptor (beta chain) is described in this entry. The data originate from a study of OX40 agonist ivuxolimab in advanced cancers. In the study overall: The study reported partial responses in three patients: one hepatocellular carcinoma, two cutaneous melanoma.

Assay used: immunoSEQ multiplex PCR; TCRdb lists only in-frame clones, some missing. The sample carries more than 65,000 clones, around 85% recorded once. The CDR3 covers 14 residues. Trimming removed 4 bases from V and 7 bases from J, with 17 bases in between. CDR1 and CDR2 from the germline V gene are SGHTS and YDEGEE. The source of this sequence is an adult with an advanced solid tumor such as melanoma, head and neck, liver or kidney cancer. Sequenced material: CD4+ or CD8+ T cells sorted from blood, taken in a trial of the OX40 agonist ivuxolimab. This chain links TRBV5-8 with TRBJ1-1, with a tentative D call TRBD1 (6 bases). CDR3 loop: CASSSRGSRGEAFF. As DNA, the CDR3 is TGTGCCAGCAGCAGTAGGGGGAGCAGGGGTGAAGCTTTCTTT.